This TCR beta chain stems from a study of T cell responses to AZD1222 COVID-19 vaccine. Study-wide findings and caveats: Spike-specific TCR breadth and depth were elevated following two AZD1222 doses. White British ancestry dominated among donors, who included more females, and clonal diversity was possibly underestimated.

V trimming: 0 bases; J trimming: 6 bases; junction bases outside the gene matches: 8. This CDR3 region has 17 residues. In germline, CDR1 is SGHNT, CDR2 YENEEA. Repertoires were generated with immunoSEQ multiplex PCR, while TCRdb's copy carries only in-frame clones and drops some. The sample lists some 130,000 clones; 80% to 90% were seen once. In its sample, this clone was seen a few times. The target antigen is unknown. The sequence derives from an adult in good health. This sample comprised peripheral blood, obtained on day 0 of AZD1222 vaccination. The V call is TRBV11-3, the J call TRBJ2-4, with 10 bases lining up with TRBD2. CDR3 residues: CASSLEPSGRGGNIQYF. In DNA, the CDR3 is TGTGCCAGCAGCTTAGAGCCTAGCGGGAGAGGGGGAAACATTCAGTACTTC. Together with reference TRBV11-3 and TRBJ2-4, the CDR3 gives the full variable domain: EAGVVQSPRYKIIEKKQPVAFWCNPISGHNTLYWYLQNLGQGPELLIRYENEEAVDDSQLPKDRFSAERLKGVDSTLKIQPAELGDSAVYLCASSLEPSGRGGNIQYFGAGTRLSVL.